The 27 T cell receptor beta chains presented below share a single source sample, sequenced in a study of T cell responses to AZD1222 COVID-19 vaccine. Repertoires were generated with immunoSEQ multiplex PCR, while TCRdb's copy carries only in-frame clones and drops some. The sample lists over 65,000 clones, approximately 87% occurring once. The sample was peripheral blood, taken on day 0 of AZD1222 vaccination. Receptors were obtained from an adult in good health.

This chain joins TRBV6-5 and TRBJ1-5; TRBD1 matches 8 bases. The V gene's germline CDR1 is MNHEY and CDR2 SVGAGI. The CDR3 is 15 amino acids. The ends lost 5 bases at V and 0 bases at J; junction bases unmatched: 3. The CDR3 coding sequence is TGTGCCAGCAGTCGGGACAGGACTAGCAATCAGCCCCAGCATTTT. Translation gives CASSRDRTSNQPQHF.

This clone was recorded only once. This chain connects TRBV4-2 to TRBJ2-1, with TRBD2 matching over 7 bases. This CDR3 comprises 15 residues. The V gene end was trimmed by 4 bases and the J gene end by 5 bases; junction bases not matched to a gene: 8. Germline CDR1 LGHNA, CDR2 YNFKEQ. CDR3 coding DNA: TGTGCCAGCAGCCTGACTAGCTCCACAGACAATGAGCAGTTCTTC. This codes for CASSLTSSTDNEQFF.

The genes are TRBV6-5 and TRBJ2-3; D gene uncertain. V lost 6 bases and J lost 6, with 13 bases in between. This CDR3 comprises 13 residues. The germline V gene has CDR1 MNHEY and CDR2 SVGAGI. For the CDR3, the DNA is TGTGCCAGCAGCCTGGGGTCCCTGGATACGCAGTATTTT. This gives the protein CASSLGSLDTQYF.

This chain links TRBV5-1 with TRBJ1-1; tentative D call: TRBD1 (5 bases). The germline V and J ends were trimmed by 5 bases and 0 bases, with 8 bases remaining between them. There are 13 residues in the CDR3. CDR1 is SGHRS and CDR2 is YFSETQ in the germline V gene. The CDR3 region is CASSDSVNTEAFF. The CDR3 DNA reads TGCGCCAGCAGTGACAGCGTGAACACTGAAGCTTTCTTT. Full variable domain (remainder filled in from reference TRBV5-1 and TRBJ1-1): KAGVTQTPRYLIKTRGQQVTLSCSPISGHRSVSWYQQTPGQGLQFLFEYFSETQRNKGNFPGRFSGRQFSNSRSEMNVSTLELGDSALYLCASSDSVNTEAFFGQGTRLTVV.

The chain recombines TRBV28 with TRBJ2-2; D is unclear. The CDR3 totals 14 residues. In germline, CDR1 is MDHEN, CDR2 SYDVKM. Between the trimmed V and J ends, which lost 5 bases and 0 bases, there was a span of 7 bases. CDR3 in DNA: TGTGCCAGCAGTCCATACGCGAACACCGGGGAGCTGTTTTTT. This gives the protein CASSPYANTGELFF.

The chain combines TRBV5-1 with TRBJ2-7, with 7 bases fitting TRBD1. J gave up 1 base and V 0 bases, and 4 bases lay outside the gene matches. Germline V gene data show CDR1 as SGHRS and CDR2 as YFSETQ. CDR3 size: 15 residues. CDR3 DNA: TGCGCCAGCAGCTTGGGACGACAGGGATCCTACGAGCAGTACTTC. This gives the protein CASSLGRQGSYEQYF. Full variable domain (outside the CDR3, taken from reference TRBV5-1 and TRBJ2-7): KAGVTQTPRYLIKTRGQQVTLSCSPISGHRSVSWYQQTPGQGLQFLFEYFSETQRNKGNFPGRFSGRQFSNSRSEMNVSTLELGDSALYLCASSLGRQGSYEQYFGPGTRLTVT.

Here the CDR3 reads CSVEDYRGTEAFF. The DNA for the CDR3 is TGCAGCGTTGAAGATTACCGAGGGACTGAAGCTTTCTTT. V is TRBV29-1 and J is TRBJ1-1; D uncertain. The germline V and J ends were trimmed by 0 bases and 5 bases, with 10 bases remaining between them. The CDR3 covers 13 residues. CDR1 and CDR2 from the germline V gene are SQVTM and ANQGSEA.

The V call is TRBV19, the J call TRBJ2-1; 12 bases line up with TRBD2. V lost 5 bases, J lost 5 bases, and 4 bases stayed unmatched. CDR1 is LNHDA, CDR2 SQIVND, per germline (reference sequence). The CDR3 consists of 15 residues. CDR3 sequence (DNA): TGTGCCAGTAGTGTGACTAGCGGGAGAAACAATGAGCAGTTCTTC. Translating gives CASSVTSGRNNEQFF.

The CDR3 sequence is CASSWDRGNQPQHF. The CDR3 DNA reads TGTGCCAGTAGTTGGGACAGGGGCAATCAGCCCCAGCATTTT. The chain recombines TRBV19 with TRBJ1-5; TRBD1 aligns across 9 bases. Per the germline V gene, CDR1 is LNHDA and CDR2 is SQIVND (reference sequence). The CDR3 runs 14 residues. V was pared by 5 bases and J by 2 bases, with 1 base of the junction left unmatched. Variable domain in full (rest from reference TRBV19 and TRBJ1-5): DGGITQSPKYLFRKEGQNVTLSCEQNLNHDAMYWYRQDPGQGLRLIYYSQIVNDFQKGDIAEGYSVSREKKESFPLTVTSAQKNPTAFYLCASSWDRGNQPQHFGDGTRLSIL.

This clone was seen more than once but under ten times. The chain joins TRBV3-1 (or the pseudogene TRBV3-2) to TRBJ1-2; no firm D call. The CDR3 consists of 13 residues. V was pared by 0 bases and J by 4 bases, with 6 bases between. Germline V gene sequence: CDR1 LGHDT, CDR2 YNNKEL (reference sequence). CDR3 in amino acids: CASSQEQPYGYTF. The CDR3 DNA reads TGTGCCAGCAGCCAAGAACAGCCCTATGGCTACACCTTC.

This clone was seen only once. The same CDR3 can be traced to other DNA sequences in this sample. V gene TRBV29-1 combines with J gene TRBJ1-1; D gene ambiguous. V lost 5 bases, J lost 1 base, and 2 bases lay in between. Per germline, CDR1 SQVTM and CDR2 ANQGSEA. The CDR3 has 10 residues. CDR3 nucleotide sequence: TGCAGCGTTCGGAACACTGAAGCTTTCTTT. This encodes CSVRNTEAFF.

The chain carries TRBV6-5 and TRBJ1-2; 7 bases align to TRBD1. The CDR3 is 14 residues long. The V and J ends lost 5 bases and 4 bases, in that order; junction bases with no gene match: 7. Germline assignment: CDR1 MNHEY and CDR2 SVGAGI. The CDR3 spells CASSPNRGTYGYTF. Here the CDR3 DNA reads TGTGCCAGCAGTCCCAACAGGGGCACCTATGGCTACACCTTC.

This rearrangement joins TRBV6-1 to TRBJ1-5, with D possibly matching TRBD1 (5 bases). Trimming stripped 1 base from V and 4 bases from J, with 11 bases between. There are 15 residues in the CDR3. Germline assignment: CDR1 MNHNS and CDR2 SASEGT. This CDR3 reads CASSEGRQINQPQHF. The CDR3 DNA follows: TGTGCCAGCAGTGAAGGGAGACAGATAAATCAGCCCCAGCATTTT.

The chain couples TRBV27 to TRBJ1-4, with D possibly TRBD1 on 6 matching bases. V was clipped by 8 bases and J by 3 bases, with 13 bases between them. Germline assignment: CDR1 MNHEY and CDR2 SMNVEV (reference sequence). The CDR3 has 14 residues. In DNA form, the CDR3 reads TGTGCCAGCCAGGGGTTTCCGGCTAATGAAAAACTGTTTTTT. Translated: CASQGFPANEKLFF. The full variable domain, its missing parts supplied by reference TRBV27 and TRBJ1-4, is EAQVTQNPRYLITVTGKKLTVTCSQNMNHEYMSWYRQDPGLGLRQIYYSMNVEVTDKGDVPEGYKVSRKEKRNFPLILESPSPNQTSLYFCASQGFPANEKLFFGSGTQLSVL.

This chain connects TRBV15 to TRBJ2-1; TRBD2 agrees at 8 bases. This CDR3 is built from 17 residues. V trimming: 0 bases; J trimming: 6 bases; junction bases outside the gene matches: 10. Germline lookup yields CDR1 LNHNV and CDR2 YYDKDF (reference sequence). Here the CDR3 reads CATSRDLSPSGGNEQFF. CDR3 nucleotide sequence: TGTGCCACCAGCAGAGATTTGTCCCCCAGCGGGGGCAATGAGCAGTTCTTC.

CDR3 sequence (DNA): TGTGCCAGTAGTTTCTACAATGAGCAGTTCTTC. Its protein product is CASSFYNEQFF. V and J are TRBV19 and TRBJ2-1; unclear D gene. Trimming removed 5 bases at V and 3 bases at J, with 2 bases between. This CDR3 is 11 amino acids long. The germline gives CDR1 LNHDA, CDR2 SQIVND (reference sequence).

CDR3 region: CASSRQGNNQPQHF. Here the CDR3 DNA reads TGTGCCAGTAGCAGACAGGGGAACAATCAGCCCCAGCATTTT. This chain links TRBV19 with TRBJ1-5; TRBD1 matches 8 bases. This CDR3 has 14 residues. Germline values: CDR1 LNHDA, CDR2 SQIVND (reference sequence). The V gene end was trimmed by 6 bases and the J gene end by 3 bases; junction bases not matched to a gene: 4.

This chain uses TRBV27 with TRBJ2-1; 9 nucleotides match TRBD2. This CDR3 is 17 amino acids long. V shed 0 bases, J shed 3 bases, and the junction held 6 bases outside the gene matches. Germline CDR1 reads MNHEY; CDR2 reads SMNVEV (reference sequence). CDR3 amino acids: CASSLSGTSSYYNEQFF. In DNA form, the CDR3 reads TGTGCCAGCAGTTTATCGGGGACTAGCAGTTACTACAATGAGCAGTTCTTC.

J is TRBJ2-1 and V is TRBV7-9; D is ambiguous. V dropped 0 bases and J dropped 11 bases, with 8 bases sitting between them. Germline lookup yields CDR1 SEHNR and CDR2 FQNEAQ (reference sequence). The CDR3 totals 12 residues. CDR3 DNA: TGTGCCAGCAGCTTAGCGGCTGATAAGCAGTTCTTC. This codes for CASSLAADKQFF.

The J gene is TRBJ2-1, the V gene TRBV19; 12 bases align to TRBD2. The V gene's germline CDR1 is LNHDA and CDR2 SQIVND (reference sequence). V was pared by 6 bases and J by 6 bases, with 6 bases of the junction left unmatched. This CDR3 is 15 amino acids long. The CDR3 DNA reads TGTGCCAGTAGCCGAGGGACTAGCGGGTTCAATGAGCAGTTCTTC. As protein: CASSRGTSGFNEQFF. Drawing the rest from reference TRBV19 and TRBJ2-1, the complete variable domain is DGGITQSPKYLFRKEGQNVTLSCEQNLNHDAMYWYRQDPGQGLRLIYYSQIVNDFQKGDIAEGYSVSREKKESFPLTVTSAQKNPTAFYLCASSRGTSGFNEQFFGPGTRLTVL.

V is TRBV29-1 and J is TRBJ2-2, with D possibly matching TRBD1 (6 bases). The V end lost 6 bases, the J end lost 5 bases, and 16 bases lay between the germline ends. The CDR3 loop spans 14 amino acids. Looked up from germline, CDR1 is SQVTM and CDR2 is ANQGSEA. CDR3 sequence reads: CSVIGTTVTGELFF. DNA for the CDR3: TGCAGCGTGATAGGGACAACCGTTACCGGGGAGCTGTTTTTT.

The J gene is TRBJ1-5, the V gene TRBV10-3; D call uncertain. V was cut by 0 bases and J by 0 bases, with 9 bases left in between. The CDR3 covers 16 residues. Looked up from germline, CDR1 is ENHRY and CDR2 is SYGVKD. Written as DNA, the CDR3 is TGTGCCATCAGTGAGTCGGCACGAGATAGCAATCAGCCCCAGCATTTT. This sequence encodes CAISESARDSNQPQHF.

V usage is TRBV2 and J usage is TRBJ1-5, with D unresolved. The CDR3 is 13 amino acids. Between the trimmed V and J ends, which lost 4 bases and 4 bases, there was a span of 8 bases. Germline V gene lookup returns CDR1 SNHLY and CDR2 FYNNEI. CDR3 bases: TGTGCCAGCAGTGCCCCCGGGAATCAGCCCCAGCATTTT. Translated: CASSAPGNQPQHF. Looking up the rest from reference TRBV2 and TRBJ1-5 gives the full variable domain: EPEVTQTPSHQVTQMGQEVILRCVPISNHLYFYWYRQILGQKVEFLVSFYNNEISEKSEIFDDQFSVERPDGSNFTLKIRSTKLEDSAMYFCASSAPGNQPQHFGDGTRLSIL.

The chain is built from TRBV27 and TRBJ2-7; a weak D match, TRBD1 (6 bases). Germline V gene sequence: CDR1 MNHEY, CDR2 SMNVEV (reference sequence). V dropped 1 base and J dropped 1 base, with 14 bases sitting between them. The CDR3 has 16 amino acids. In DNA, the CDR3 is TGTGCCAGCAGTTTATGGGCAGGGGAGAGGTCCTACGAGCAGTACTTC. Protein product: CASSLWAGERSYEQYF.

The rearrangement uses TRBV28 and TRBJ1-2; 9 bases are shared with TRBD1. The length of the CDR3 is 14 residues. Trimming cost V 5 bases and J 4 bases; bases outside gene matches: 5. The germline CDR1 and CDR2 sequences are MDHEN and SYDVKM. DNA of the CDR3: TGTGCCAGCAGTCCCCCGACAGGGGGCTATGGCTACACCTTC. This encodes CASSPPTGGYGYTF.

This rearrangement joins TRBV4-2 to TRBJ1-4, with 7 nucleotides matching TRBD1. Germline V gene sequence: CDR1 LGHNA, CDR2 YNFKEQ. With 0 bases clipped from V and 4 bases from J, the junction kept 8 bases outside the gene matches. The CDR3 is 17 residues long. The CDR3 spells CASSQDLPGQSNEKLFF. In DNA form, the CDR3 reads TGTGCCAGCAGCCAAGATCTCCCGGGACAGAGTAATGAAAAACTGTTTTTT.

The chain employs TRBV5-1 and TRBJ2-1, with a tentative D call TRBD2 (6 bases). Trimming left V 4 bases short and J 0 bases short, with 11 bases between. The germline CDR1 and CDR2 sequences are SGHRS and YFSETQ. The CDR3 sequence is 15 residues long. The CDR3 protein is CASSPLGSSYNEQFF. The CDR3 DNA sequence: TGCGCCAGCAGCCCCCTCGGGAGCTCCTACAATGAGCAGTTCTTC.